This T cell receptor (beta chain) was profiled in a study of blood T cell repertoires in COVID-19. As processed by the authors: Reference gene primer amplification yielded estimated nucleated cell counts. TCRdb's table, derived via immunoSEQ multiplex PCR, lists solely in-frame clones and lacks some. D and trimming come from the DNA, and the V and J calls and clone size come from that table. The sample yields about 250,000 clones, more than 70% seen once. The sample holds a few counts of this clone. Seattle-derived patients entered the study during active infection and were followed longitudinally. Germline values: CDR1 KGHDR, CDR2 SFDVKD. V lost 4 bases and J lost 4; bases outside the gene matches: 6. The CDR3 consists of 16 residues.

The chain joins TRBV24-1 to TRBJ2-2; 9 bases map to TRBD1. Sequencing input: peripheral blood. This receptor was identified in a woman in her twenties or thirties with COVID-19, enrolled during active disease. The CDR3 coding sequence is TGTGCCACCAGTGACTACAGGGGGCGCGGCACCGGGGAGCTGTTTTTT. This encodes CATSDYRGRGTGELFF.